Listed below are T cell receptor beta chains from one sample, sequenced in a study of T cell changes during pregnancy in multiple sclerosis. The assay was immunoSEQ multiplex PCR, and TCRdb's table has in-frame clones only and misses some. The top ten clones hold 0.95% to 1.5% of a sample with about 42,000 clones, 88% of them seen once. The sample here was CD4+ T cells from peripheral blood mononuclear cells, taken in the second trimester of pregnancy. These receptors were taken from a female donor with multiple sclerosis, enrolled in a pregnancy study. CDR3s include the opening cysteine and the closing phenylalanine or tryptophan. D genes are given only for firm matches. A clone size is listed for some rows: how often the clone was seen (once, few, many), or a class if it is expanded.

v_call: TRBV27; j_call: TRBJ1-3; d_call: TRBD1; clone_size: .; cdr3_nt: TGTGCCAGCAGTTTATCGCCCGGGACAGGGCGAGGAAACACCATATATTTT; cdr3_aa: CASSLSPGTGRGNTIYF
v_call: TRBV30; j_call: TRBJ2-7; d_call: TRBD2; clone_size: .; cdr3_nt: TGTGCCTGGAGGGTTGCGGGAGGGCCACACGAGCAGTACTTC; cdr3_aa: CAWRVAGGPHEQYF
v_call: TRBV20-1; j_call: TRBJ2-5; d_call: .; clone_size: once; cdr3_nt: TGCAGTGCTAGTGGCGAGACCCAGTACTTC; cdr3_aa: CSASGETQYF
v_call: TRBV14; j_call: TRBJ2-5; d_call: .; clone_size: .; cdr3_nt: TGTGCCAGCAGCGAACCCCTCGGGGGCCAAGAGACCCAGTACTTC; cdr3_aa: CASSEPLGGQETQYF
v_call: TRBV11-2; j_call: TRBJ2-3; d_call: TRBD1; clone_size: .; cdr3_nt: TGTGCCAGCAGTCTAAGATTTAGGGACAGCCGCACAGATACGCAGTATTTT; cdr3_aa: CASSLRFRDSRTDTQYF
v_call: TRBV7-9; j_call: TRBJ2-7; d_call: TRBD2; clone_size: few; cdr3_nt: TGTGCCAGCAGCCCCGGGACTAACTCCTACGAGCAGTACTTC; cdr3_aa: CASSPGTNSYEQYF
v_call: TRBV27; j_call: TRBJ2-3; d_call: .; clone_size: .; cdr3_nt: TGTGCCAGCACCTCGCAGGGTCTTCTTTCCGATACGCAGTATTTT; cdr3_aa: CASTSQGLLSDTQYF
v_call: TRBV27; j_call: TRBJ2-3; d_call: TRBD2; clone_size: .; cdr3_nt: TGTGCCAGCAGTGTACGCCGGCGGGAGGTTACAGATACGCAGTATTTT; cdr3_aa: CASSVRRREVTDTQYF
v_call: TRBV5-4; j_call: TRBJ2-1; d_call: .; clone_size: .; cdr3_nt: TGTGCCAGCAGCTTGGTTGGGCCAAATGAGCAGTTCTTC; cdr3_aa: CASSLVGPNEQFF
v_call: TRBV20-1; j_call: TRBJ1-2; d_call: .; clone_size: .; cdr3_nt: TGCAGTGCTACGGGACACAGCACCTTC; cdr3_aa: CSATGHSTF
v_call: TRBV6-6; j_call: TRBJ2-3; d_call: TRBD2; clone_size: .; cdr3_nt: TGTGCCAGCAGTCCTAGCGGGAGTGGGACAGATACGCAGTATTTT; cdr3_aa: CASSPSGSGTDTQYF
v_call: TRBV18; j_call: TRBJ2-2; d_call: .; clone_size: .; cdr3_nt: TGTGCCAGCTCACCACCTAGCGGCACCGGGGAGCTGTTTTTT; cdr3_aa: CASSPPSGTGELFF
v_call: TRBV27; j_call: TRBJ2-6; d_call: .; clone_size: .; cdr3_nt: TGTGCCAGCAGTTTAGAGGGGGATTCTGGGGCCAACGTCCTGACTTTC; cdr3_aa: CASSLEGDSGANVLTF
v_call: TRBV6-1; j_call: TRBJ1-2; d_call: TRBD1; clone_size: .; cdr3_nt: TGTGCCAGCAGTGAAGCGAGGGGGCTAAACTATGGCTACACCTTC; cdr3_aa: CASSEARGLNYGYTF
v_call: TRBV5-6; j_call: TRBJ1-1; d_call: TRBD1; clone_size: .; cdr3_nt: TGTGCCAGCAGACGACAGGGTGGCACTGAAGCTTTCTTT; cdr3_aa: CASRRQGGTEAFF
v_call: TRBV5-6; j_call: TRBJ2-1; d_call: TRBD2; clone_size: .; cdr3_nt: TGTGCCAGCAGCTTTATTCGGCTAGCGGGAAGCTCATGGGAGGAGCAGTTCTTC; cdr3_aa: CASSFIRLAGSSWEEQFF
v_call: TRBV25-1; j_call: TRBJ2-7; d_call: .; clone_size: .; cdr3_nt: TGTGCCAGCAGTGAAGACAAACCTAACTACGAGCAGTACTTC; cdr3_aa: CASSEDKPNYEQYF
v_call: TRBV7-2; j_call: TRBJ1-2; d_call: .; clone_size: .; cdr3_nt: TGTGCCAGCAGCTTTAAGGGGGTCTATGGCTACACCTTC; cdr3_aa: CASSFKGVYGYTF
v_call: TRBV7-2; j_call: TRBJ2-3; d_call: .; clone_size: .; cdr3_nt: TGTGCCAGCAGCTTATTCAGTTCACATACGCAGTATTTT; cdr3_aa: CASSLFSSHTQYF
v_call: TRBV28; j_call: TRBJ1-3; d_call: .; clone_size: .; cdr3_nt: TGTGCCAGCAGTTTAGGTAGAAACTCTGGAAACACCATATATTTT; cdr3_aa: CASSLGRNSGNTIYF
v_call: TRBV29-1; j_call: TRBJ1-3; d_call: .; clone_size: .; cdr3_nt: TGCAGCGTTGTGTACTCTGGAAACACCATATATTTT; cdr3_aa: CSVVYSGNTIYF
v_call: TRBV19; j_call: TRBJ1-2; d_call: .; clone_size: .; cdr3_nt: TGTGCCAGTAGTATAGAGGGGCAGAATCCTAACTATGGCTACACCTTC; cdr3_aa: CASSIEGQNPNYGYTF
v_call: TRBV7-3; j_call: TRBJ2-1; d_call: TRBD2; clone_size: .; cdr3_nt: TGTGCCAGCAGCCCAGTCCCCCTACTAGCGGGACTCTCCTACAATGAGCAGTTCTTC; cdr3_aa: CASSPVPLLAGLSYNEQFF
v_call: TRBV5-8; j_call: TRBJ1-5; d_call: TRBD1; clone_size: .; cdr3_nt: TGTGCCAGCAGCTTGGGGGACAGGGGCAATCAGCCCCAGCATTTT; cdr3_aa: CASSLGDRGNQPQHF